This is a list of T cell receptor beta chains from one sample in a study of shared clonotypes between healthy human individuals. The protocol was immunoSEQ multiplex PCR, while the TCRdb copy is restricted to in-frame clones and leaves out a portion. There are around 620,000 clones in the sample; about 95% occur only once, and approximately 0.11% lies in the top ten. The specimen was naive CD8+ T cells sorted from blood. These receptors all come from a woman in her 30s in good health. CDR3s include the opening cysteine and the closing phenylalanine or tryptophan. D genes are given only for firm matches. Where a row states a size, it is once, few, many or the class of an expanded clone; other rows omit it.

v_gene	d_gene	j_gene	abundance	CDR3nt	CDR3aa
TRBV10-3	.	TRBJ2-7	.	TGTGCCATCAGTGATAACATGGGCGAGCAGTACTTC	CAISDNMGEQYF
TRBV28	TRBD1	TRBJ1-5	.	TGTGCCAGCCGTAACGACAGGGTTGGTCATCAGCCCCAGCATTTT	CASRNDRVGHQPQHF
TRBV5-1	.	TRBJ1-1	.	TGCGCCAGCAGCTTGAGTGGGGCTTCACAAGCTTTCTTT	CASSLSGASQAFF
TRBV27	TRBD2	TRBJ2-7	.	TGTGCCAGCAGTTTATCCGGGCCTAGCGGGACGGGTTACGAGCAGTACTTC	CASSLSGPSGTGYEQYF
TRBV7-8	.	TRBJ2-3	.	TGTGCCAGCAGCGACAGCACAGATACGCAGTATTTT	CASSDSTDTQYF
TRBV27	.	TRBJ2-2	.	TGTGCCAGCAGTTTATTAAACAGGGTCGACACCGGGGAGCTGTTTTTT	CASSLLNRVDTGELFF
TRBV6-1	.	TRBJ2-7	.	TGTGCCAGCAGTGATTTGAAACCCTACGAGCAGTACTTC	CASSDLKPYEQYF
TRBV5-1	.	TRBJ1-1	.	TGCGCCAGCAGCTCAAAAATGAACACTGAAGCTTTCTTT	CASSSKMNTEAFF
TRBV7-8	TRBD2	TRBJ2-7	.	TGTGCCAGCAGCCCAGCTGGCGGGAGCTCCTACGAGCAGTACTTC	CASSPAGGSSYEQYF
TRBV4-1	TRBD2	TRBJ2-7	.	TGCGCCAGCAGCCTCGTAGCGGGAGGCCGAAGCTACGAGCAGTACTTC	CASSLVAGGRSYEQYF
TRBV19	.	TRBJ2-7	.	TGTGCCAGTAGCCAAGGGGTGGACAGCGATACCTACGAGCAGTACTTC	CASSQGVDSDTYEQYF
TRBV11-1	TRBD2	TRBJ2-5	.	TGTGCCAGCAGCTTACTCCAGCGGGGATGGGAGACCCAGTACTTC	CASSLLQRGWETQYF
TRBV10-3	.	TRBJ2-1	.	TGTGCCATCAGCATAAACACCAATGAGCAGTTCTTC	CAISINTNEQFF
TRBV11-2	TRBD2	TRBJ2-7	.	TGTGCCAGCAGCTCCGCAACCGGGACTAGCGCCTACGAGCAGTACTTC	CASSSATGTSAYEQYF
TRBV6-5	.	TRBJ2-5	.	TGTGCCAGCAGTTCTGGCGAAGAGACCCAGTACTTC	CASSSGEETQYF
TRBV11-2	TRBD2	TRBJ2-7	.	TGTGCCAGCAGCCCGTGGACTAGCGGGGTCTACGAGCAGTACTTC	CASSPWTSGVYEQYF
TRBV27	TRBD1	TRBJ1-2	.	TGTGCCAGCAGTTTACTGCGTGGGACAGGGGGCAACTATGGCTACACCTTC	CASSLLRGTGGNYGYTF
TRBV29-1	.	TRBJ2-1	.	TGCAGCCCCGAACTTATGGGGGAGCAGTTCTTC	CSPELMGEQFF
TRBV7-9	.	TRBJ1-1	.	TGTGCCAGCAGCTTAGTGTCAGGGATGAACACTGAAGCTTTCTTT	CASSLVSGMNTEAFF
TRBV19	.	TRBJ2-7	.	TGTGCCACCATACAACTAGTTTACGAGCAGTACTTC	CATIQLVYEQYF
TRBV28	TRBD1	TRBJ1-5	.	TGTGCCAGCAGTCTACAGGGGCCCCCCAATCAGCCCCAGCATTTT	CASSLQGPPNQPQHF
TRBV9	.	TRBJ1-5	.	TGTGCCAGCAGCGTAGAGGGGTATCAGCCCCAGCATTTT	CASSVEGYQPQHF
TRBV7-9	.	TRBJ2-7	.	TGTGCCAGCAGTGGGGGCTACTCACAGGGATCCCACGAGCAGTACTTC	CASSGGYSQGSHEQYF
TRBV2	TRBD2	TRBJ2-3	once	TGTGCCAGTCCGGGACTAGCGGATCAGGCAGATACGCAGTATTTT	CASPGLADQADTQYF
TRBV27	TRBD2	TRBJ2-2	.	TGTGCCAGCAGTTTATCACTAGCGGTGGGCACCGGGGAGCTGTTTTTT	CASSLSLAVGTGELFF
TRBV4-2	TRBD1	TRBJ2-7	.	TGTGCCAGCAGCCAAGGAGGACAGGATTGGAACTACGAGCAGTACTTC	CASSQGGQDWNYEQYF